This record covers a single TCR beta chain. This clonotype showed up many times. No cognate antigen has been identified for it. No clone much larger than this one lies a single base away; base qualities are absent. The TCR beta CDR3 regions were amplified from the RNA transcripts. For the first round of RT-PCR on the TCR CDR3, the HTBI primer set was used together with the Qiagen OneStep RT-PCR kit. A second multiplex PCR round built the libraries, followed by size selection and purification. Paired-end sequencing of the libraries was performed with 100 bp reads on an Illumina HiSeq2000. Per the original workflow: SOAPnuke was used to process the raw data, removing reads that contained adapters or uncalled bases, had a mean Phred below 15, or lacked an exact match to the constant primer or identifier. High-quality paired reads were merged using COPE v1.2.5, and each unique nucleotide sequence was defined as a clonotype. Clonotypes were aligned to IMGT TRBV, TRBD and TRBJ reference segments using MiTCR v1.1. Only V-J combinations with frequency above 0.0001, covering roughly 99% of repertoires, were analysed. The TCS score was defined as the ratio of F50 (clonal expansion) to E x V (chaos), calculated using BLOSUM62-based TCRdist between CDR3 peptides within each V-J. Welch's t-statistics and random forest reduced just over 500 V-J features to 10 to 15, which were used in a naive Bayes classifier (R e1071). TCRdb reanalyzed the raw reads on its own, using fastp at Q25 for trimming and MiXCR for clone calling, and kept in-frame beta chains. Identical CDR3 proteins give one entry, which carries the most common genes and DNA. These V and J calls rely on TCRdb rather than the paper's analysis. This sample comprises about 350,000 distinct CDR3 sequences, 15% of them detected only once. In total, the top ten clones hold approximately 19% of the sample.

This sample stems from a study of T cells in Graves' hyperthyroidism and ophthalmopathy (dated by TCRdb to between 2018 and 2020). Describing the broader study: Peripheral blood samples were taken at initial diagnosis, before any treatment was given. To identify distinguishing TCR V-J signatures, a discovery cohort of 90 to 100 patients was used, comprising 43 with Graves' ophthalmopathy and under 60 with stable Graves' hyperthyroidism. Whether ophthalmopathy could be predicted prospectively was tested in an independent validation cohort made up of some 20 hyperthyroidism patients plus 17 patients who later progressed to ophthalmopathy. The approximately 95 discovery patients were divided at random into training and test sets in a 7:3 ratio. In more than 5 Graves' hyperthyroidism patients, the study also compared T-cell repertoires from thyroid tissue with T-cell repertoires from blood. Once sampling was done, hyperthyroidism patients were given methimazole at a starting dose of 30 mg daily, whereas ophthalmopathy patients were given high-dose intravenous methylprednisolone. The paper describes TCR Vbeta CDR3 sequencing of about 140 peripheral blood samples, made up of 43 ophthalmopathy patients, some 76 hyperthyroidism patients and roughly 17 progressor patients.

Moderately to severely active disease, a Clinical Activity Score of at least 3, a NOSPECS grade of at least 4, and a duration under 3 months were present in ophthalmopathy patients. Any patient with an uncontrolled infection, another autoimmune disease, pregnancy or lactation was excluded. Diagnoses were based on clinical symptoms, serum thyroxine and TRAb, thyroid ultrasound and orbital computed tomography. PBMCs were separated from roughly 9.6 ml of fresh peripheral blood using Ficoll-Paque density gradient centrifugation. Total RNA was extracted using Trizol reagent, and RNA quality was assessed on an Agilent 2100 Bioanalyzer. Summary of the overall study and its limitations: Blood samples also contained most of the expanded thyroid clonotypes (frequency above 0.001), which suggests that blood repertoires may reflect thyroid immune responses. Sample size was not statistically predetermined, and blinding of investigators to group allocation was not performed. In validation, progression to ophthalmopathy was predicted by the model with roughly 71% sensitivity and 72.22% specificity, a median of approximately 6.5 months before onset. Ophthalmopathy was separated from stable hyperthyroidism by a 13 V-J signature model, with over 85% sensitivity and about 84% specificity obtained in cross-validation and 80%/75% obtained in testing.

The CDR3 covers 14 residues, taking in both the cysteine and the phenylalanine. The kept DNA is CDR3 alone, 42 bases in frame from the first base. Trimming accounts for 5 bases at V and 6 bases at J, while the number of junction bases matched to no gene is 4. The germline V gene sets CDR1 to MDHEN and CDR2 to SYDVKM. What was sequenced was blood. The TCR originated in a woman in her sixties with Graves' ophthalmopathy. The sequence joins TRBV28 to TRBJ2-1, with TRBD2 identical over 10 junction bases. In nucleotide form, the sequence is TGTGCCAGCAGTCTAGCGGGAGTGGGCAATGAGCAGTTCTTC. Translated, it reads CASSLAGVGNEQFF.